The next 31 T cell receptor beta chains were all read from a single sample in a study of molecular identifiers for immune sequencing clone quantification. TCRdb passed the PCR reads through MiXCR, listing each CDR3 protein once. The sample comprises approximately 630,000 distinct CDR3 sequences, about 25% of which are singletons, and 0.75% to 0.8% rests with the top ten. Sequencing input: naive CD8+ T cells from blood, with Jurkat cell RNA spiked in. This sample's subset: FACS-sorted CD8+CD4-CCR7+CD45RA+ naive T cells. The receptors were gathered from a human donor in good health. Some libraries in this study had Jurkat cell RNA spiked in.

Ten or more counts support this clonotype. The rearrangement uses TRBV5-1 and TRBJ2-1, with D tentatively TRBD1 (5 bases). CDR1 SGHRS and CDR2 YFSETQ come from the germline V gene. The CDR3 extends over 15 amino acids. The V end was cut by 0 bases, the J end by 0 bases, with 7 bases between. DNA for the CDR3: TGCGCCAGCAGCTTGGTGGGGCCCTCCTACAATGAGCAGTTCTTC. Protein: CASSLVGPSYNEQFF. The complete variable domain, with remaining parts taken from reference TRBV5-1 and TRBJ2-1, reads KAGVTQTPRYLIKTRGQQVTLSCSPISGHRSVSWYQQTPGQGLQFLFEYFSETQRNKGNFPGRFSGRQFSNSRSEMNVSTLELGDSALYLCASSLVGPSYNEQFFGPGTRLTVL.

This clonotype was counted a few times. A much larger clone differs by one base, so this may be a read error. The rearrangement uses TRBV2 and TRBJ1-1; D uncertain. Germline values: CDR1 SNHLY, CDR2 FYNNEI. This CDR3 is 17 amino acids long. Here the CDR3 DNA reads TGTGCCAGCAGTGAATTTTTTAGTGGGTTCGAAAACACTGGAGCTTTCTTT. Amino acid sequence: CASSEFFSGFENTGAFF. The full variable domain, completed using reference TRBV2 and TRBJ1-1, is EPEVTQTPSHQVTQMGQEVILRCVPISNHLYFYWYRQILGQKVEFLVSFYNNEISEKSEIFDDQFSVERPDGSNFTLKIRSTKLEDSAMYFCASSEFFSGFENTGAFFGQGTRLTVV.

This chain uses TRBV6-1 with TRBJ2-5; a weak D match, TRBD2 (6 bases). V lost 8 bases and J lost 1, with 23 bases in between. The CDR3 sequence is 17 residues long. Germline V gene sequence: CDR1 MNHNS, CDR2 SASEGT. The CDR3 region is CASFVHPTGVPQETQYF. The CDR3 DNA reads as TGTGCCAGCTTTGTACACCCCACGGGAGTCCCCCAAGAGACCCAGTACTTC.

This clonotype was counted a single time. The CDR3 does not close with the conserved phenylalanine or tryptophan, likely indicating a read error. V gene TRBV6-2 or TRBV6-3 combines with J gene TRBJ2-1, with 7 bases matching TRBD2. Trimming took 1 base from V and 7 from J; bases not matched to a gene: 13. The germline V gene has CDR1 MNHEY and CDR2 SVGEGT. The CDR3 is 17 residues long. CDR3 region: CASSYYVAGVLMNEQFL. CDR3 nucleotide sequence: TGTGCCAGCAGTTACTATGTAGCGGGCGTCCTAATGAATGAGCAGTTCCTC.

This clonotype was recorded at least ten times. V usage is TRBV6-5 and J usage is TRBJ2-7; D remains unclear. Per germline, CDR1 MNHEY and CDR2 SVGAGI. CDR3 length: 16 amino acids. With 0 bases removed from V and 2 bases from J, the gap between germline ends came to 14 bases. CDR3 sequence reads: CASSYSFTGVAYEQYF. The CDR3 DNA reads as TGTGCCAGCAGTTACTCGTTTACTGGGGTGGCCTACGAGCAGTACTTC.

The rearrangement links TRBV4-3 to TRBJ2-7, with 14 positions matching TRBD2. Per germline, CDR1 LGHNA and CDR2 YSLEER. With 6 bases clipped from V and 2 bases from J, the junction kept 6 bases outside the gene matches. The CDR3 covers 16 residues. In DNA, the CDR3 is TGCGCCAGCAGTTCGGGACTAGCGGGAGTCACCTACGAGCAGTACTTC. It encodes CASSSGLAGVTYEQYF.

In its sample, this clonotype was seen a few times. CDR3 sequence reads: CASSPNTRLGGGYTF. The CDR3 region has the DNA TGTGCCAGCAGCCCCAATACGAGGTTGGGTGGTGGCTACACCTTC. The chain carries TRBV7-9 and TRBJ1-2; D is unresolved. The germline CDR1 and CDR2 sequences are SEHNR and FQNEAQ (reference sequence). Trimming shortened V by 5 bases and J by 7 bases, and 20 bases separated the two germline ends. CDR3 length: 15 amino acids. Looking up the rest from reference TRBV7-9 and TRBJ1-2 gives the full variable domain: DTGVSQNPRHKITKRGQNVTFRCDPISEHNRLYWYRQTLGQGPEFLTYFQNEAQLEKSRLLSDRFSAERPKGSFSTLEIQRTEQGDSAMYLCASSPNTRLGGGYTFGSGTRLTVV.

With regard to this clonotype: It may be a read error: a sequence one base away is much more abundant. CDR3 protein: CASSLALPGGYEQYF. The CDR3 DNA sequence: TGTGCCAGCAGCTTAGCGCTCCCAGGGGGCTACGAGCAGTACTTC. The rearrangement links TRBV7-2 to TRBJ2-7; 7 bases map to TRBD1. The J segment lost 3 bases and the V segment lost 0 bases, leaving 5 bases of the junction unmatched. There are 15 residues in the CDR3. Germline values: CDR1 SGHTA, CDR2 FQGNSA.

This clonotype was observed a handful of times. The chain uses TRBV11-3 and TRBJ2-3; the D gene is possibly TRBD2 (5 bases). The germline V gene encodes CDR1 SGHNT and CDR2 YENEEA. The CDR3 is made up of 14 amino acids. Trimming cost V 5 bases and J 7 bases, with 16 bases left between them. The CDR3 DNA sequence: TGTGCCAGCAGCGAGCCCGGGGAGAGGCATACGCAGTATTTT. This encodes CASSEPGERHTQYF. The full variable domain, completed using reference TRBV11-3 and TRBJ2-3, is EAGVVQSPRYKIIEKKQPVAFWCNPISGHNTLYWYLQNLGQGPELLIRYENEEAVDDSQLPKDRFSAERLKGVDSTLKIQPAELGDSAVYLCASSEPGERHTQYFGPGTRLTVL.

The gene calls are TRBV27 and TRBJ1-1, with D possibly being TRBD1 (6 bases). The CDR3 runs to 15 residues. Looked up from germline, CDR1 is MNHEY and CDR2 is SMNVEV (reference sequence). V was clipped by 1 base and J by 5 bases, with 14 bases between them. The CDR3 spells CASSLFPGAFTEAFF. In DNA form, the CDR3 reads TGTGCCAGCAGTTTATTTCCAGGGGCATTTACTGAAGCTTTCTTT.

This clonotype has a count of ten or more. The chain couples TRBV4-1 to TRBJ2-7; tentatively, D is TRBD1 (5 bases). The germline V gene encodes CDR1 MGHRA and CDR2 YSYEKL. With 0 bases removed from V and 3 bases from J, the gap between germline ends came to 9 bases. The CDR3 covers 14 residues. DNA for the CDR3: TGCGCCAGCAGCCAAGACAGGGTGGTCTACGAGCAGTACTTC. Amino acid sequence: CASSQDRVVYEQYF.

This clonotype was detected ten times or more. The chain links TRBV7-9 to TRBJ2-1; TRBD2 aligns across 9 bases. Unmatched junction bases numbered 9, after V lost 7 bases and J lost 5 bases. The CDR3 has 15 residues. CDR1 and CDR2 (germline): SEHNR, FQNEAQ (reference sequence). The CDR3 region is CASISREGLHNEQFF. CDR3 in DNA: TGTGCCAGCATCTCGCGGGAGGGCCTGCACAATGAGCAGTTCTTC.

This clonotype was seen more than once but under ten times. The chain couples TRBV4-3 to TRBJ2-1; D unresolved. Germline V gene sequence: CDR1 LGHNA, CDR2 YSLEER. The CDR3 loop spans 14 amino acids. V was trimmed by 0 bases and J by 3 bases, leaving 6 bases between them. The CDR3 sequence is CASSQDNDYNEQFF. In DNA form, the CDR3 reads TGCGCCAGCAGCCAAGACAACGACTACAATGAGCAGTTCTTC.

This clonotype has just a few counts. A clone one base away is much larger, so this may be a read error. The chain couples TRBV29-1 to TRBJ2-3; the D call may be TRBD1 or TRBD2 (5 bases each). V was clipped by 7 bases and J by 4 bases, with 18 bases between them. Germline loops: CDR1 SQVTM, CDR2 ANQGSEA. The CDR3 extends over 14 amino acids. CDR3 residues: CSGRTRDTSDTQYF. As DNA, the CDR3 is TGCAGCGGACGGACACGGGATACTTCAGATACGCAGTATTTT.

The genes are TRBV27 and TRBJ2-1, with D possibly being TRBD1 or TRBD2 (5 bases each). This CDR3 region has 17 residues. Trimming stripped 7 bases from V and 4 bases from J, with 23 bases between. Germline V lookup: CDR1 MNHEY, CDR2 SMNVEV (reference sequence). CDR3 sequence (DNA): TGTGCCAGCACTCCTCAACCGCTTTACGGGGCTTACAATGAGCAGTTCTTC. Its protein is CASTPQPLYGAYNEQFF.

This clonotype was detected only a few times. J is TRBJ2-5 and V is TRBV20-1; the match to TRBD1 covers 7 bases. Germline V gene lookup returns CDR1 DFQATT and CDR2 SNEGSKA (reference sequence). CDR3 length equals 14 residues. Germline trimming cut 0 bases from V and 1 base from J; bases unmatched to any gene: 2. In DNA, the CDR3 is TGCAGTGCTAGAGACCGGGACAGCCAAGAGACCCAGTACTTC. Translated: CSARDRDSQETQYF.

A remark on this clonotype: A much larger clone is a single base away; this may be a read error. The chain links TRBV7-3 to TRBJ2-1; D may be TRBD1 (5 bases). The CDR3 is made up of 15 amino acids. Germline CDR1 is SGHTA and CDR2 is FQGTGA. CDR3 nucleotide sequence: TGTGCCAGCAGCTTTGGACATAACTCCTACAATGCGCAGTTCTTC. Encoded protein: CASSFGHNSYNAQFF.

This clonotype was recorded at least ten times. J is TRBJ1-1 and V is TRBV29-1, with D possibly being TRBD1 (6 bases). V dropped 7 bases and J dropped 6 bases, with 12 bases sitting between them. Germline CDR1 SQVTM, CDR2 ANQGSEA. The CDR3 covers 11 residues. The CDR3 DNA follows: TGCAGCGCAGTACAGGGCCCTGAAGCTTTCTTT. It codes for CSAVQGPEAFF. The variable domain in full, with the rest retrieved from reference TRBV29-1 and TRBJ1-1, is SAVISQKPSRDICQRGTSLTIQCQVDSQVTMMFWYRQQPGQSLTLIATANQGSEATYESGFVIDKFPISRPNLTFSTLTVSNMSPEDSSIYLCSAVQGPEAFFGQGTRLTVV.

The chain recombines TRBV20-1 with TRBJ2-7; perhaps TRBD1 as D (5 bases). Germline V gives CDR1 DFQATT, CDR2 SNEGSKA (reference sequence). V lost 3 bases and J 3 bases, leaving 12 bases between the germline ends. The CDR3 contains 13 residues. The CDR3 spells CSARGLRVYEQYF. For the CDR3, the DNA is TGCAGTGCTAGGGGCCTCAGGGTCTACGAGCAGTACTTC.

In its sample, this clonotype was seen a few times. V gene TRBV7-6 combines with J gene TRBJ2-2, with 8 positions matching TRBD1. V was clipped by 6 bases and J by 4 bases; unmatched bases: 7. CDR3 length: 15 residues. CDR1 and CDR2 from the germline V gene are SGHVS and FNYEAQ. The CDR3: CASSFGQGATGELFF. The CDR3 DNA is TGTGCCAGCAGTTTCGGCCAGGGGGCCACCGGGGAGCTGTTTTTT.

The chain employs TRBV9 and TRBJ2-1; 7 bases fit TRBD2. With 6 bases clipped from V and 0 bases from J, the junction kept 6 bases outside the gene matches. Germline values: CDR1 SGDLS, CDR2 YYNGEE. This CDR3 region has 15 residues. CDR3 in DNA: TGTGCCAGCAACGGGGAGGGAAGCTCCTACAATGAGCAGTTCTTC. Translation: CASNGEGSSYNEQFF.

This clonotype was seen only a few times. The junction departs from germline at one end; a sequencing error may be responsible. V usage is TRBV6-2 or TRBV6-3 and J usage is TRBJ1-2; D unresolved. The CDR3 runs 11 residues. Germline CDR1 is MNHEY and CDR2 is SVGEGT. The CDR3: CASSYFDVLYF. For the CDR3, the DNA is TGTGCCAGCAGTTACTTCGATGTCCTATACTTC.

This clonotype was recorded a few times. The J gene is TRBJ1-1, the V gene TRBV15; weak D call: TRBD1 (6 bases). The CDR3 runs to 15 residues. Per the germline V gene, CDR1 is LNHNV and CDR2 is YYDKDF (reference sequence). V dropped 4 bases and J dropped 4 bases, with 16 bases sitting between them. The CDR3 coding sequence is TGTGCCACCAGCATTGGAGTCGCCAGGGGCACTGAAGCTTTCTTT. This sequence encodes CATSIGVARGTEAFF. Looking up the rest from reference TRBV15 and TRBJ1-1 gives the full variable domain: DAMVIQNPRYQVTQFGKPVTLSCSQTLNHNVMYWYQQKSSQAPKLLFHYYDKDFNNEADTPDNFQSRRPNTSFCFLDIRSPGLGDTAMYLCATSIGVARGTEAFFGQGTRLTVV.

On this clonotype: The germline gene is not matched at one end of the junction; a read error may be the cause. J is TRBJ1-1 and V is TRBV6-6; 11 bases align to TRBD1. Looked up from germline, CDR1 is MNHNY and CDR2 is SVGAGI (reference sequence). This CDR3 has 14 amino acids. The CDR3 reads CTSSPGTGGTEAFF. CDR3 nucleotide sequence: TGTACCAGCAGCCCCGGGACAGGGGGCACTGAAGCTTTCTTT.

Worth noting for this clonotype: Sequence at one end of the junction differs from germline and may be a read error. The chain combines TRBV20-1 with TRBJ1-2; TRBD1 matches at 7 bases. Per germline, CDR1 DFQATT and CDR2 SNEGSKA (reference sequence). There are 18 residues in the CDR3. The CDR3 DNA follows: TGCAGTGCTAGAGATCTAACTCCGGGACAGATAACTAACTATGACTACACCTTC. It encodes CSARDLTPGQITNYDYTF.

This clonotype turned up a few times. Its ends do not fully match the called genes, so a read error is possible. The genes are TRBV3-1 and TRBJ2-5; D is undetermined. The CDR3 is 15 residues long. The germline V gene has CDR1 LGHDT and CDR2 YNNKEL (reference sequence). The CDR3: CASSPTDLDQETQYF. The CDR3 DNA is TGTGCCAGCAGCCCGACCGATCTAGACCAGGAGACCCAGTACTTC.

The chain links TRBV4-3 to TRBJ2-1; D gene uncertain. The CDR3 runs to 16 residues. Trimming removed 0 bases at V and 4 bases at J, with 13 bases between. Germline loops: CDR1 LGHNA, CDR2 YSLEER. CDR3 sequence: CASSQERRDEYNEQFF. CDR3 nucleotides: TGCGCCAGCAGCCAAGAACGCCGAGATGAGTACAATGAGCAGTTCTTC.

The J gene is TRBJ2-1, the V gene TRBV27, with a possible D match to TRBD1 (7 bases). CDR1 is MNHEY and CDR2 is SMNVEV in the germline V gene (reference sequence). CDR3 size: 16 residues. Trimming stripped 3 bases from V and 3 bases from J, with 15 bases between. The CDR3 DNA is TGTGCCAGCAGTTTGGCGGGACAGAGAGGCTACAATGAGCAGTTCTTC. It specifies CASSLAGQRGYNEQFF.

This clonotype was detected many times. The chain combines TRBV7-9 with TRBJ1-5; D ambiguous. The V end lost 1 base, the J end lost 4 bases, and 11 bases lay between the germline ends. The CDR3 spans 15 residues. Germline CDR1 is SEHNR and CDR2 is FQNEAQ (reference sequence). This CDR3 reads CASSLGAGRNQPQHF. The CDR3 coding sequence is TGTGCCAGCAGCTTAGGGGCAGGAAGGAATCAGCCCCAGCATTTT.

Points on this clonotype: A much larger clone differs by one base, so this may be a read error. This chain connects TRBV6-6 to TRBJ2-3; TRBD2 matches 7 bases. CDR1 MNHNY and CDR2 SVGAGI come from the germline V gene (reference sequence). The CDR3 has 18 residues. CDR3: CASSYRAGEDHYTATQYF. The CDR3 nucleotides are TGTGCCAGCAGTTACAGGGCGGGAGAGGACCACTACACAGCTACGCAGTATTTT.

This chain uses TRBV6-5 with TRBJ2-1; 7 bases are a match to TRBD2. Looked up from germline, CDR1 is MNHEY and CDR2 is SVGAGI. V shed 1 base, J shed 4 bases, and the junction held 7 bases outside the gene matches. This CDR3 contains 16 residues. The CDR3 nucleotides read TGTGCCAGCAGTTACTGCGCTAGCGGCCAGTACAATGAGCAGTTCTTC. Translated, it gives CASSYCASGQYNEQFF.